The 27 T cell receptor beta chains reported below all come from one sample, sequenced in a study of blood T cell repertoires in COVID-19. Method: immunoSEQ multiplex PCR; TCRdb's copy keeps in-frame clones and lacks some. The sample yields over 80,000 clones, approximately 86% seen once. Material: peripheral blood. These receptors originate from a man aged 50-59 years with acute or convalescent COVID-19.

The CDR3 nucleotides are TGTGCCAGCAGCTTCGGGGACGGGAGGGGGGAGACCCAGTACTTC. It is translated as CASSFGDGRGETQYF. This chain links TRBV11-2 with TRBJ2-5; the match to TRBD2 covers 8 bases. With V trimmed by 3 bases and J by 5 bases, 8 bases remained unmatched. This CDR3 has 15 residues. CDR1 and CDR2 (germline): SGHAT, FQNNGV.

The genes are TRBV6-4 and TRBJ1-2; D gene unclear. This CDR3 has 12 amino acids. Trimming left V 2 bases short and J 2 bases short, with 3 bases between. CDR1 MRHNA and CDR2 SNTAGT come from the germline V gene. CDR3 sequence: CASSDPNYGYTF. The CDR3 DNA is TGTGCCAGCAGTGACCCAAACTATGGCTACACCTTC.

The V gene is TRBV2, the J gene TRBJ2-1, with D maybe TRBD1 (6 bases). Per germline, CDR1 SNHLY and CDR2 FYNNEI. V lost 6 bases to trimming and J lost 5 bases, with 8 bases between them. This CDR3 comprises 12 residues. CDR3 amino acids: CASSGQNNEQFF. Written as DNA, the CDR3 is TGTGCCAGCAGCGGACAGAACAATGAGCAGTTCTTC.

This chain joins TRBV29-1 and TRBJ1-4; the D gene is possibly TRBD1 (6 bases). The CDR3 is 15 amino acids. Trimming took off 3 bases at V and 7 bases at J, with 18 bases between the two ends. The germline V gene encodes CDR1 SQVTM and CDR2 ANQGSEA. The CDR3 region is CSVEGGGYSSEKLFF. The CDR3 DNA sequence: TGCAGCGTTGAGGGAGGGGGGTATTCAAGTGAAAAACTGTTTTTT.

The V gene is TRBV2, the J gene TRBJ1-1, with TRBD1 matching over 11 bases. Germline lookup yields CDR1 SNHLY and CDR2 FYNNEI. This CDR3 has 14 residues. V lost 4 bases to trimming and J lost 4 bases; unmatched junction nucleotides: 2. In DNA form, the CDR3 reads TGTGCCAGCAGTGGGGACAGGGGGACCACTGAAGCTTTCTTT. Protein product: CASSGDRGTTEAFF. Together with reference TRBV2 and TRBJ1-1, the CDR3 gives the full variable domain: EPEVTQTPSHQVTQMGQEVILRCVPISNHLYFYWYRQILGQKVEFLVSFYNNEISEKSEIFDDQFSVERPDGSNFTLKIRSTKLEDSAMYFCASSGDRGTTEAFFGQGTRLTVV.

This clone came up once. The J gene is TRBJ1-2, the V gene TRBV6-4; D gene unclear. Per the germline V gene, CDR1 is MRHNA and CDR2 is SNTAGT. The CDR3 sequence is 13 residues long. Trimming pared 2 bases from V and 4 bases from J, leaving 8 bases between. DNA for the CDR3: TGTGCCAGCAGTGACGAAGGAGGCTATGGCTACACCTTC. It is translated as CASSDEGGYGYTF.

V usage is TRBV6-5 and J usage is TRBJ2-2; no clear D gene. The CDR3 contains 14 residues. Germline assignment: CDR1 MNHEY and CDR2 SVGAGI. V was cut by 5 bases and J by 7 bases, with 14 bases left in between. Here the CDR3 reads CASSRVQAGGELFF. CDR3 nucleotides: TGTGCCAGCAGTCGCGTGCAGGCCGGCGGGGAGCTGTTTTTT.

CDR3 bases: TGTGCCAGCAGCTTGGCAGGAAACACCATATATTTT. Its translation is CASSLAGNTIYF. V usage is TRBV5-4 and J usage is TRBJ1-3, with D hard to call. Between the trimmed V and J ends, which lost 0 bases and 4 bases, there was a span of 2 bases. The CDR3 covers 12 residues. Germline V gives CDR1 SGHNT, CDR2 YYREEE (reference sequence).

V is TRBV30 and J is TRBJ1-6, with 7 bases lining up with TRBD1. From germline, CDR1 is GTSNPN and CDR2 SVGIG (reference sequence). Trimming cost V 3 bases and J 10 bases; bases outside gene matches: 12. This CDR3 is 15 amino acids long. The DNA for the CDR3 is TGTGCCTGGAGAACTAAGACAGGGAGAGAATCACCCCTCCACTTT. Amino acids: CAWRTKTGRESPLHF.

This clone was seen only once. This chain uses TRBV5-5 with TRBJ1-2; D ambiguous. The CDR3 sequence is 14 residues long. The V end lost 2 bases, the J end lost 4 bases, and 12 bases lay between the germline ends. Germline V gene lookup returns CDR1 SGHKS and CDR2 YYEKEE (reference sequence). The CDR3 reads CASSLRTTGYGYTF. CDR3 bases: TGTGCCAGCAGCTTACGTACCACGGGCTATGGCTACACCTTC.

This rearrangement joins TRBV6-1 to TRBJ1-1, with D unresolved. Looked up from germline, CDR1 is MNHNS and CDR2 is SASEGT. V was shortened by 2 bases and J by 1 base, with 14 bases between the two germline ends. CDR3 length equals 16 residues. In DNA, the CDR3 is TGTGCCAGCAGTGAAACGGGTTCACGGGGGAACACTGAAGCTTTCTTT. Its translation: CASSETGSRGNTEAFF.

This chain joins TRBV5-6 and TRBJ2-7; 7 bases fit TRBD2. The trim removed 1 base at V and 3 bases at J, leaving 10 bases unmatched. CDR3 length: 16 amino acids. In germline, CDR1 is SGHDT, CDR2 YYEEEE. CDR3 region: CASSLMGGQGFYEQYF. In DNA, the CDR3 is TGTGCCAGCAGCTTGATGGGAGGGCAAGGGTTCTACGAGCAGTACTTC.

The V call is TRBV7-9, the J call TRBJ1-2; 7 positions agree with TRBD1. Looked up from germline, CDR1 is SEHNR and CDR2 is FQNEAQ (reference sequence). This CDR3 has 14 amino acids. The V segment lost 3 bases and the J segment 2 bases; nucleotides outside the gene matches: 3. In DNA, the CDR3 is TGTGCCAGCAGCTTGCAGGGGGGCAACTATGGCTACACCTTC. Its translation: CASSLQGGNYGYTF.

V gene TRBV7-9 combines with J gene TRBJ2-1, with 11 bases that match TRBD2. Germline CDR1 and CDR2: SEHNR and FQNEAQ (reference sequence). V was pared by 6 bases and J by 6 bases, with 7 bases of the junction left unmatched. The CDR3 totals 15 residues. The CDR3 here is CASSSSGRLLNEQFF. The CDR3 region has the DNA TGTGCCAGCAGTTCTAGCGGGAGGCTTCTCAATGAGCAGTTCTTC.

The chain uses TRBV25-1 and TRBJ1-3, with D unclear. The CDR3 loop spans 14 amino acids. Germline CDR1 MGHDK, CDR2 SYGVNS. V lost 0 bases to trimming and J lost 7 bases, with 10 bases between them. The DNA for the CDR3 is TGTGCCAGCAGTGAATATGAGGGAGGGAACACCATATATTTT. Translated: CASSEYEGGNTIYF.

This CDR3 is CASIPGLAGPYEQYF. The CDR3 region has the DNA TGTGCCAGCATACCGGGACTAGCGGGACCCTACGAGCAGTACTTC. The chain recombines TRBV27 with TRBJ2-7; 13 nucleotides agree with TRBD2. Trimming removed 7 bases from V and 2 bases from J; junction bases left unmatched: 5. The CDR3 runs 15 residues. Germline CDR1 reads MNHEY; CDR2 reads SMNVEV (reference sequence).

V usage is TRBV7-8 and J usage is TRBJ1-1; D gene ambiguous. The CDR3 loop spans 12 amino acids. From germline, CDR1 is SGHVS and CDR2 FQNEAQ. The V and J ends lost 4 bases and 1 base respectively, with 4 bases between them. In nucleotides, the CDR3 is TGTGCCAGCAGCTGGGCGAACACTGAAGCTTTCTTT. Protein: CASSWANTEAFF.

V usage is TRBV5-8 and J usage is TRBJ2-1; TRBD2 is a possible D gene (6 bases). The CDR3 consists of 14 residues. Germline assignment: CDR1 SGHTS and CDR2 YDEGEE. V shed 1 base and J shed 8 bases, with 13 bases lying between them. CDR3 amino acids: CASSLSPSEYEQFF. The CDR3, as DNA: TGTGCCAGCAGCTTGTCCCCTAGCGAGTATGAGCAGTTCTTC.

The chain combines TRBV11-3 with TRBJ2-2, with D possibly TRBD1 on 6 matching bases. V gave up 5 bases and J gave up 6 bases, with 13 bases separating them. The germline V gene encodes CDR1 SGHNT and CDR2 YENEEA. The CDR3 extends over 14 amino acids. The CDR3 nucleotides read TGTGCCAGCAGCCCAGGTTACAGGGCCGGGGAGCTGTTTTTT. It translates to CASSPGYRAGELFF. Looking up the rest from reference TRBV11-3 and TRBJ2-2 gives the full variable domain: EAGVVQSPRYKIIEKKQPVAFWCNPISGHNTLYWYLQNLGQGPELLIRYENEEAVDDSQLPKDRFSAERLKGVDSTLKIQPAELGDSAVYLCASSPGYRAGELFFGEGSRLTVL.

The rearrangement joins TRBV5-1 to TRBJ1-5; D possibly corresponds to TRBD1 (5 bases). Germline values: CDR1 SGHRS, CDR2 YFSETQ. V was pared by 2 bases and J by 0 bases, with 6 bases between. The CDR3 has 14 amino acids. The CDR3 sequence: CASSLDSSNQPQHF. Here the CDR3 DNA reads TGCGCCAGCAGCTTAGACAGTAGCAATCAGCCCCAGCATTTT.

The chain joins TRBV5-1 to TRBJ1-1, with D tentatively TRBD1 (5 bases). Germline V gene sequence: CDR1 SGHRS, CDR2 YFSETQ. V gave up 5 bases and J gave up 1 base, with 18 bases separating them. This CDR3 spans 16 amino acids. In DNA, the CDR3 is TGCGCCAGCAGTCCTTTTAGGAGACAGACGAACACTGAAGCTTTCTTT. Its translation: CASSPFRRQTNTEAFF.

This chain connects TRBV19 to TRBJ1-3; perhaps TRBD1 as D (5 bases). The ends were cut back, 10 bases at V and 0 bases at J, with 13 bases in the middle. The CDR3 sequence is 14 residues long. CDR1 LNHDA and CDR2 SQIVND come from the germline V gene (reference sequence). CDR3 coding DNA: TGTGCCACCAGACAGAGAGGCTCTGGAAACACCATATATTTT. It yields the protein CATRQRGSGNTIYF.

The rearrangement uses TRBV9 and TRBJ1-4; unclear D gene. Germline V gene data show CDR1 as SGDLS and CDR2 as YYNGEE. The CDR3 length is 15 residues. The ends were cut back, 0 bases at V and 8 bases at J, with 14 bases in the middle. As DNA, the CDR3 is TGTGCCAGCAGCGTAGGAAACCTCGTGGGCGAAAAACTGTTTTTT. Protein product: CASSVGNLVGEKLFF.

The gene calls are TRBV9 and TRBJ2-1; 10 nucleotides agree with TRBD1. Germline loops: CDR1 SGDLS, CDR2 YYNGEE. Trimming removed 0 bases from V and 4 bases from J; junction bases left unmatched: 13. The CDR3 has 19 residues. CDR3 nucleotides: TGTGCCAGCAGCGTAGGATTGGGACAGGGGAACGGAGGATACAATGAGCAGTTCTTC. Translation gives CASSVGLGQGNGGYNEQFF.

The V call is TRBV29-1, the J call TRBJ1-2; D is perhaps TRBD1 (6 bases). V was trimmed by 3 bases and J by 2 bases, leaving 7 bases between them. This CDR3 spans 12 amino acids. Germline V gene sequence: CDR1 SQVTM, CDR2 ANQGSEA. As DNA, the CDR3 is TGCAGCGTTGAGGACAGAAACTATGGCTACACCTTC. As protein: CSVEDRNYGYTF.

This rearrangement joins TRBV12-5 to TRBJ2-2, with 14 bases matching TRBD2. V gave up 1 base and J gave up 7 bases; unmatched junction bases: 2. The germline V gene has CDR1 LGHNT and CDR2 FRNRAP. The CDR3 has 16 residues. CDR3 DNA sequence: TGTGCTAGTGGTTTGGGACTAGCGGGAGGGCACGGGGAGCTGTTTTTT. Its protein product is CASGLGLAGGHGELFF.

The chain has TRBV10-3 and TRBJ2-5, with D perhaps matching TRBD2 (6 bases). Trimming shortened V by 3 bases and J by 5 bases, and 16 bases separated the two germline ends. The germline V gene encodes CDR1 ENHRY and CDR2 SYGVKD. The CDR3 is 15 amino acids. The CDR3 here is CAISDSHESGETQYF. The CDR3 coding sequence is TGTGCCATCAGTGATTCCCACGAGAGCGGGGAGACCCAGTACTTC.